This T cell receptor beta chain was found in a study of T cells in Graves' hyperthyroidism and ophthalmopathy. This clonotype has a handful of counts. Using RNA transcripts as the source, TCR beta CDR3 regions were amplified. Researchers ran a first-round RT-PCR on the TCR CDR3 using the HTBI primer set. Each CDR3 protein gets one entry after TCRdb re-called the multiplex PCR reads with MiXCR. The table has more than 550,000 distinct CDR3 sequences, over 40% seen once. This sequence originates from an adult man with Graves' disease, either hyperthyroidism or ophthalmopathy (not recorded which). The specimen was peripheral blood or thyroid tissue (not recorded which).

The CDR3 coding sequence is TGCGCCAGCAGCCAAGGCAGGGGACAGGGAGCAGGCTACACCTTC. Protein product: CASSQGRGQGAGYTF. The gene calls are TRBV4-1 and TRBJ1-2; TRBD1 aligns across 9 bases. The CDR3 is 15 amino acids. The germline V gene has CDR1 MGHRA and CDR2 YSYEKL. Trimming at V came to 1 base and at J to 8 bases, leaving 8 bases not matched to a gene.